The rows below give T cell receptor beta chains drawn from one sample of a study of tumor-infiltrating lymphocytes in primary liver carcinoma. TCRdb itself ran the multiplex PCR reads through MiXCR, one entry per CDR3 protein. The data contain 150,000 to 200,000 distinct CDR3 sequences, around three fifths of them singletons. Sequencing was done on a sample of peripheral blood. These receptor sequences come from a woman aged 55-69 years with primary liver carcinoma and hepatitis B virus infection. The CDR3 runs from the conserved cysteine through the conserved F or W. Fields, in order: clone size, J gene, V gene, D gene, CDR3 protein, CDR3 DNA. D genes are given only for firm matches. The size entry is marked missing in some rows and otherwise reads once, few, many or a size class.

>NA|TRBJ1-1|TRBV6-1|NA
CTSSTRRAGGTEAFF
NA
>NA|TRBJ2-1|TRBV11-3|NA
CANSLAGIYNEQFF
TGTGCCAACAGCTTAGCCGGGATATACAATGAGCAGTTCTTC
>few|TRBJ2-7|TRBV11-2|TRBD2
CASSSVGGSSYEQYF
TGTGCCAGCAGCTCCGTCGGCGGGAGCTCCTACGAGCAGTATTTC
>few|TRBJ1-5|TRBV6-5|NA
CASSRRQGRQPQHF
TGTGCCAGCAGTAGGCGGCAAGGGCGTCAGCCCCAGCATTTT
>NA|TRBJ2-7|TRBV11-2|NA
CASSLETSLNNEQYF
TGTGCCAGCAGCTTAGAAACCAGTCTTAACAATGAGCAGTACTTC
>many|TRBJ2-1|TRBV29-1|NA
CSVDRGNEQFF
TGCAGCGTTGATCGGGGGAATGAGCAGTTCTTC
>NA|TRBJ2-6|TRBV25-1|TRBD2
CASSDLAGPGANVLTF
TGTGCCAGCAGTGATCTAGCGGGACCTGGGGCCAACGTCCTGACTTTC
>many|TRBJ2-1|TRBV12-3/TRBV12-4|NA
CASSRTGITGNEQFF
TGTGCCAGCTCACGTACAGGGATTACAGGGAATGAGCAGTTCTTC
>NA|TRBJ1-1|TRBV12-3/TRBV12-4|NA
CASNRQVLRAFF
TGTGCCAGCAACAGACAGGTACTGAGGGCTTTCTTT
>many|TRBJ1-2|TRBV6-5|TRBD1
CASRGSQGAGTF
TGTGCCAGCAGAGGGTCCCAGGGGGCGGGCACCTTC
>many|TRBJ2-3|TRBV11-3|TRBD2
CASSAGGYTDTQYF
TGTGCCAGCAGCGCGGGGGGGTACACAGATACGCAGTATTTT
>NA|TRBJ1-5|TRBV28|NA
CASSPPMRGRNQPQHF
TGTGCCAGCAGTCCACCGATGAGGGGGAGGAATCAGCCCCAGCATTTT
>few|TRBJ1-3|TRBV30|TRBD1
CASRDRGSGNTIYF
TGTGCCTCACGGGACAGGGGCTCTGGAAACACCATATATTTT
>NA|TRBJ2-2|TRBV11-2|TRBD1
CANSFSRDRGDTGELLF
TGTGCCAACAGCTTTAGCCGGGACAGGGGGGACACCGGGGAGCTGTTATTT
>NA|TRBJ2-5|TRBV11-2|NA
CASISDKVETQYF
TGTGCCAGCATCTCCGACAAGGTTGAGACCCAGTACTTC
>few|TRBJ2-3|TRBV6-1|NA
CASIASLSSDTQYF
TGTGCCAGCATTGCTTCTCTTTCGTCAGATACGCAGTATTTT
>many|TRBJ2-1|TRBV6-5|TRBD2
CASSYWASGKDEQFF
TGTGCCAGCAGTTACTGGGCTAGCGGTAAGGATGAGCAGTTCTTC
>NA|TRBJ2-7|TRBV5-6|NA
CASSLAERYEQYF
TGTGCCAGCAGCTTGGCCGAACGGTACGAGCAGTACTTC